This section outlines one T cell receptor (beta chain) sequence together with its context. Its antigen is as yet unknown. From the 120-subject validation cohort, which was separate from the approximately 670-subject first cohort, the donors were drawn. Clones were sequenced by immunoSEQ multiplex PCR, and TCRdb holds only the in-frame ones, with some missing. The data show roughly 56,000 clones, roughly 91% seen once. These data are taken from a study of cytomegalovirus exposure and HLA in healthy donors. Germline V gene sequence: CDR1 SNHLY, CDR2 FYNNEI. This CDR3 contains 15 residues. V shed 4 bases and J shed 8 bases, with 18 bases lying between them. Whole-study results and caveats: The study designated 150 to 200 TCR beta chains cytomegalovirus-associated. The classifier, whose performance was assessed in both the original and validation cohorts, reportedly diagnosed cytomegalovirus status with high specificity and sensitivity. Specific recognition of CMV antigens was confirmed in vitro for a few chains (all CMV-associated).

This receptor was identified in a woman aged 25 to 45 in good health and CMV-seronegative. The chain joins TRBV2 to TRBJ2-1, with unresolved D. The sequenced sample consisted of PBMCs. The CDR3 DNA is TGTGCCAGCAGTGTTATTGCGGTGGGTGTGGATGAGCAGTTCTTC. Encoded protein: CASSVIAVGVDEQFF.